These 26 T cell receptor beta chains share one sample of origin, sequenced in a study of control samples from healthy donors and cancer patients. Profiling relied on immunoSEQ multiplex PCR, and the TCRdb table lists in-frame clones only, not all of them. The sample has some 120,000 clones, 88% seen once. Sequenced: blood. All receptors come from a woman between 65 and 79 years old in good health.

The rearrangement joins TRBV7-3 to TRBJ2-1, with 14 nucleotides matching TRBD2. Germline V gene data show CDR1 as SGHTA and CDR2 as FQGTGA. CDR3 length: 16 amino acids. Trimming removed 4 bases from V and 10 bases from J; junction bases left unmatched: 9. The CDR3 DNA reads TGTGCCAGCAGCTCCTCCGGGACTAGCGGGGGTGGGGAGCAGTTCTTC. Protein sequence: CASSSSGTSGGGEQFF.

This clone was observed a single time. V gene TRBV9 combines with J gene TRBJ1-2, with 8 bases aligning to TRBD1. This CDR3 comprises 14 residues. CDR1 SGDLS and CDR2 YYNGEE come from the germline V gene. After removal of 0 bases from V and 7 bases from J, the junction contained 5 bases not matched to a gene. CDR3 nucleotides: TGTGCCAGCAGCGTAGAGGCACAGGGGGGTGGCTACACCTTC. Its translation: CASSVEAQGGGYTF.

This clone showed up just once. DNA of the CDR3: TGTGCCAGCAGTGAGAACCACAGGGTCGGGGAGCTGTTTTTT. Protein sequence: CASSENHRVGELFF. The chain joins TRBV6-1 to TRBJ2-2, with D perhaps matching TRBD1 (6 bases). Trimming left V 3 bases short and J 7 bases short, with 12 bases between. The CDR3 totals 14 residues. Germline V gene lookup returns CDR1 MNHNS and CDR2 SASEGT.

The DNA for the CDR3 is TGTGCCATCAGTGCAGGGCAGGGGGCTTACGAGCAGTACTTC. Encoded protein: CAISAGQGAYEQYF. This chain links TRBV10-3 with TRBJ2-7, with 8 bases fitting TRBD1. The CDR3 runs 14 residues. CDR1 and CDR2 (germline): ENHRY, SYGVKD. J lost 4 bases, V lost 4 bases, and 6 bases had no gene match.

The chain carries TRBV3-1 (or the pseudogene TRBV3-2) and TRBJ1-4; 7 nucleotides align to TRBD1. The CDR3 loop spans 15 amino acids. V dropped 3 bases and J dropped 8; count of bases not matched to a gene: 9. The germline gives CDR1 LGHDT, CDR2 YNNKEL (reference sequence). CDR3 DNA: TGTGCCAGCAGCCACCGAGGACAGGAGAACGAAAAACTGTTTTTT. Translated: CASSHRGQENEKLFF.

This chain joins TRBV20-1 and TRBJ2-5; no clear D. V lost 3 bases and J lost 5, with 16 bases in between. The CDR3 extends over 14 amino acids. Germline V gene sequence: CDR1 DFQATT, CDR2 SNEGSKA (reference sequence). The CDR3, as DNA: TGCAGTGCTAGTCGGTTAGTGACCGAGGAGACCCAGTACTTC. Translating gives CSASRLVTEETQYF.

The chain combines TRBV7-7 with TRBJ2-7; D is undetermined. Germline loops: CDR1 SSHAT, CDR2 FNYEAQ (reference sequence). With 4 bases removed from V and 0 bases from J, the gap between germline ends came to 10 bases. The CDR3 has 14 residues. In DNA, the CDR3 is TGTGCCAGCAGCTCCAGCCAGACCTCCTACGAGCAGTACTTC. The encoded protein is CASSSSQTSYEQYF.

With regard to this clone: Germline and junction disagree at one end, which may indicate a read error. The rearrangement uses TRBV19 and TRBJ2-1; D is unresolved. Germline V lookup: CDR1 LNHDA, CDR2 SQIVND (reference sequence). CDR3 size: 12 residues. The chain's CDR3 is CASSTRYNERFF. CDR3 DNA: TGTGCCAGTAGTACCAGATACAATGAGCGGTTCTTC. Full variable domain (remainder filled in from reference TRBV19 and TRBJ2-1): DGGITQSPKYLFRKEGQNVTLSCEQNLNHDAMYWYRQDPGQGLRLIYYSQIVNDFQKGDIAEGYSVSREKKESFPLTVTSAQKNPTAFYLCASSTRYNERFFGPGTRLTVL.

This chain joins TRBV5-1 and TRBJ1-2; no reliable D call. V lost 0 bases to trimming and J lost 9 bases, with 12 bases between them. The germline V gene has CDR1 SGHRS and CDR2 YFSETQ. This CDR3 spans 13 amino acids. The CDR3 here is CASSLASGDSYTF. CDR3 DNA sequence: TGCGCCAGCAGCTTGGCCTCCGGGGATAGCTACACCTTC.

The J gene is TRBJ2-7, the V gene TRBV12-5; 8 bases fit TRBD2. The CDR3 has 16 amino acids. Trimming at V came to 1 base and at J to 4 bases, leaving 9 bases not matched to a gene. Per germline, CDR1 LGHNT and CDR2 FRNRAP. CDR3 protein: CASGLGRGTSTYEQYF. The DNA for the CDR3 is TGTGCTAGTGGTTTGGGGCGGGGGACTAGTACTTACGAGCAGTACTTC.

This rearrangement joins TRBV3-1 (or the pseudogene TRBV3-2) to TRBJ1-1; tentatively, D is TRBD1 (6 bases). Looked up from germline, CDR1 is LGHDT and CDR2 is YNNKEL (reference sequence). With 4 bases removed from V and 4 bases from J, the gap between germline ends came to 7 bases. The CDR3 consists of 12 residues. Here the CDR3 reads CASSPGATEAFF. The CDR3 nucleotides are TGTGCCAGCAGCCCGGGGGCCACTGAAGCTTTCTTT.

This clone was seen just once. The CDR3 loop is CASRKLYGYTF. The CDR3 nucleotides read TGTGCCAGCAGAAAACTTTATGGCTACACCTTC. V usage is TRBV6-5 and J usage is TRBJ1-2; D is ambiguous. The V and J ends lost 6 bases and 5 bases respectively, with 7 bases between them. Germline CDR1 MNHEY, CDR2 SVGAGI. This CDR3 has 11 amino acids.

The DNA for the CDR3 is TGTGCCAGCAGCTACGGGAGACAGGGAACTGAAGCTTTCTTT. Amino acids: CASSYGRQGTEAFF. This chain connects TRBV11-3 to TRBJ1-1; 7 nucleotides match TRBD1. Trimming took 4 bases from V and 5 from J; bases not matched to a gene: 7. Looked up from germline, CDR1 is SGHNT and CDR2 is YENEEA. The CDR3 covers 14 residues.

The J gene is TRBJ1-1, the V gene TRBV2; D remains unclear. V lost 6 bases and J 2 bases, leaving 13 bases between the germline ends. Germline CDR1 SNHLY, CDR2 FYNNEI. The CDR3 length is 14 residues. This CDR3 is CASRARTANTEAFF. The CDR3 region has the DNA TGTGCCAGCAGAGCCCGGACGGCAAACACTGAAGCTTTCTTT.

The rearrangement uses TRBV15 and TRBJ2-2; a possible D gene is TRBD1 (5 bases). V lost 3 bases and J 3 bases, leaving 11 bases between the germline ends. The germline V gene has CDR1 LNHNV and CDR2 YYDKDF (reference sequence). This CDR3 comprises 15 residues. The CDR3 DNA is TGTGCCACCAGCAGGACCAGGGCCTACACCGGGGAGCTGTTTTTT. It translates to CATSRTRAYTGELFF.

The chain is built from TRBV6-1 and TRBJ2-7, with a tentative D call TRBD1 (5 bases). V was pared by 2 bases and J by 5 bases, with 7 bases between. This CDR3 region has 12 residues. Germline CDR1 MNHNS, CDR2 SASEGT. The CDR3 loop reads CASSEQGNEQYF. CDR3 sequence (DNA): TGTGCCAGCAGTGAACAGGGAAACGAGCAGTACTTC.

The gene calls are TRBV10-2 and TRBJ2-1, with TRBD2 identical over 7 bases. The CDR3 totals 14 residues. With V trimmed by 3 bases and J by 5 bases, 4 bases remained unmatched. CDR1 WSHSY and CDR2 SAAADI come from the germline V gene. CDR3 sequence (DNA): TGCGCCAGCAGTGATGTAGCGGGTCACAATGAGCAGTTCTTC. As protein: CASSDVAGHNEQFF.

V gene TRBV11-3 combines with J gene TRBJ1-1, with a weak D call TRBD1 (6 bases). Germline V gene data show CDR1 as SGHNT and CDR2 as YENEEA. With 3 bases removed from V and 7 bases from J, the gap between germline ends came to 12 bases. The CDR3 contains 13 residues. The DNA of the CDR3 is TGTGCCAGCAGCTTCACCAAGGACAGTGAAGCTTTCTTT. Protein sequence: CASSFTKDSEAFF.

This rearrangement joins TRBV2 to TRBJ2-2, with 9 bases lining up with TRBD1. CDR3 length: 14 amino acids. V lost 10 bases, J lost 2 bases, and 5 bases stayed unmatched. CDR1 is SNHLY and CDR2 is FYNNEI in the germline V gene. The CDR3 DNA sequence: TGTGCCACCAGGACAGGGGCAAACACCGGGGAGCTGTTTTTT. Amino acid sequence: CATRTGANTGELFF. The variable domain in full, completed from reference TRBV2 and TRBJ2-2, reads EPEVTQTPSHQVTQMGQEVILRCVPISNHLYFYWYRQILGQKVEFLVSFYNNEISEKSEIFDDQFSVERPDGSNFTLKIRSTKLEDSAMYFCATRTGANTGELFFGEGSRLTVL.

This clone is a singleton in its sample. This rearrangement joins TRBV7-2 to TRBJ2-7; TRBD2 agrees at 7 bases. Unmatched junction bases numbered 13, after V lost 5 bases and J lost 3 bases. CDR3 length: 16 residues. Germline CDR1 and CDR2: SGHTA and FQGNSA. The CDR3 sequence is CASSSRSGGRRYEQYF. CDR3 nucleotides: TGTGCCAGCAGCAGCCGTTCGGGGGGTCGTCGCTACGAGCAGTACTTC.

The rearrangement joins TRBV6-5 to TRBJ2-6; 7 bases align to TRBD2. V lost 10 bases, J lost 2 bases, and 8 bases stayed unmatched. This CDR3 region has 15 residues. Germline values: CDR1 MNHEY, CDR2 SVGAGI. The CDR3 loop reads CATQMGGTGANVLTF. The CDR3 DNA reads TGTGCCACCCAAATGGGGGGGACTGGGGCCAACGTCCTGACTTTC.

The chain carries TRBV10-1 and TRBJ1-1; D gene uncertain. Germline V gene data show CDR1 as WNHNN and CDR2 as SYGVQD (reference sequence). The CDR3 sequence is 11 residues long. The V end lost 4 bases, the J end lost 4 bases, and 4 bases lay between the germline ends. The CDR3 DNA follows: TGCGCCAGCAGTGCAAGCACTGAAGCTTTCTTT. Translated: CASSASTEAFF.

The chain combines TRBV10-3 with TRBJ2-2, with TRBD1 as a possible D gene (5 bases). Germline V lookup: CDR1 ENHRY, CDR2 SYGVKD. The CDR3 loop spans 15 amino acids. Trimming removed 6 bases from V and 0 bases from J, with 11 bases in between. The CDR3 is CAISWTPANTGELFF. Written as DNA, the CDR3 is TGTGCCATCAGCTGGACACCCGCGAACACCGGGGAGCTGTTTTTT.

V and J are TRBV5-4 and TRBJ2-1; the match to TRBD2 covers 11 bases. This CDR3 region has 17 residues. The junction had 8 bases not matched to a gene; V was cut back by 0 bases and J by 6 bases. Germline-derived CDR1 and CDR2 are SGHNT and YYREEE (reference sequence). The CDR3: CASSLALGLAVVNEQFF. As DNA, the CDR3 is TGTGCCAGCAGCTTGGCCTTGGGACTAGCGGTTGTCAATGAGCAGTTCTTC.

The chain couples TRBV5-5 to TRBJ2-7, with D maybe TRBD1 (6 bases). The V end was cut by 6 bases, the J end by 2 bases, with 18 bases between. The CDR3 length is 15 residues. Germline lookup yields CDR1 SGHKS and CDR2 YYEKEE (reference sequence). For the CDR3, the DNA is TGTGCCAGCATCCCTTTGGCCAGGGGTCCCTACGAGCAGTACTTC. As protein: CASIPLARGPYEQYF.

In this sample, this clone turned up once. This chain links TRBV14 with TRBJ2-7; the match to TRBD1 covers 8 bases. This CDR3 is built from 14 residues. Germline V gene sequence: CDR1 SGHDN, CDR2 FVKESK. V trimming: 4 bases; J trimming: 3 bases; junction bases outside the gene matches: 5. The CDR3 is CASSPRQGIYEQYF. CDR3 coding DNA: TGTGCCAGCAGCCCCCGACAGGGGATCTACGAGCAGTACTTC.